What follows is one T cell receptor (beta chain) and its context. Original processing notes: Reference gene primers were amplified, and this amplification served to estimate nucleated cell counts. Clones were read by immunoSEQ multiplex PCR, and TCRdb kept only the in-frame ones, dropping some. From that table come the V and J calls and clone size; the DNA was used to work out D and trimming. The sample lists some 350,000 clones; 87% were seen once. These data originate in a study of blood T cell repertoires in COVID-19. The CDR3 runs 14 residues. Per the germline V gene, CDR1 is MNHEY and CDR2 is SMNVEV (reference sequence). The V end was cut by 5 bases, the J end by 1 base, with 9 bases between.

This TCR came from a woman aged 50 to 65 with COVID-19, enrolled during active disease. The chain employs TRBV27 and TRBJ1-3, with D possibly matching TRBD1 (5 bases). The source material was peripheral blood. CDR3 coding DNA: TGTGCCAGCAGTGTTACAGGTTCTGGAAACACCATATATTTT. Protein product: CASSVTGSGNTIYF.